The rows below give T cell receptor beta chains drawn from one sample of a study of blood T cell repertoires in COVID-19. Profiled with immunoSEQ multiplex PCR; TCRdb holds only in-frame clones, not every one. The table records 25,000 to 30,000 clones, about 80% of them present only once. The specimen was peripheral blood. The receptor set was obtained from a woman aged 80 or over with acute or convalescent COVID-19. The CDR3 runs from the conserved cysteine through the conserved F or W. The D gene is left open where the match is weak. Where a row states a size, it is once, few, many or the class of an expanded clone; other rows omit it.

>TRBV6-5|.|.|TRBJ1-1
CASSYGGFTEAFF
TGTGCCAGCAGTTACGGGGGGTTCACTGAAGCTTTCTTT
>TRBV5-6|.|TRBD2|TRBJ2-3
CASSVLAGVGDTQYF
TGTGCCAGCAGCGTACTAGCGGGAGTGGGAGATACGCAGTATTTT
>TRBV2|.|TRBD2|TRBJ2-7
CASSELKAGGGNEQYF
TGTGCCAGCAGTGAACTTAAGGCGGGAGGGGGGAACGAGCAGTACTTC
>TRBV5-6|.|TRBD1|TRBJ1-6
CASSLAGGQGPGSPLHF
TGTGCCAGCAGCTTGGCCGGGGGACAGGGGCCGGGATCACCCCTCCACTTT
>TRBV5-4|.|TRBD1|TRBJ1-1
CASSTRTGRGGEAFF
TGTGCCAGCAGCACGCGGACAGGCCGGGGGGGTGAAGCTTTCTTT
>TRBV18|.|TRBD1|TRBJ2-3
CASSPQGATDTQYF
TGTGCCAGCTCACCACAGGGGGCCACAGATACGCAGTATTTT
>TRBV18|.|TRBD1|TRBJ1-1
CASSPGQDTEAFF
TGTGCCAGCTCACCCGGACAGGACACTGAAGCTTTCTTT
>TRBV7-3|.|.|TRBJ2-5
CASSLQGAGETQYF
TGTGCCAGCAGCTTACAAGGGGCAGGGGAGACCCAGTACTTC
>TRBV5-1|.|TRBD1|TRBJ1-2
CASGDRGLNYGYTF
TGCGCCAGCGGGGACAGGGGGCTCAACTATGGCTACACCTTC
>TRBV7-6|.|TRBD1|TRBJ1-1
CASSVGQGGTEAFF
TGTGCCAGCAGCGTGGGACAGGGAGGCACTGAAGCTTTCTTT
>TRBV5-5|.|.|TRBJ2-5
CASSLRRVWETQYF
TGTGCCAGCAGCTTGAGGAGGGTCTGGGAGACCCAGTACTTC
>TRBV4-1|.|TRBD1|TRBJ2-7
CASSQDRPGTGGNFGYYEQYF
TGCGCCAGCAGCCAAGATCGTCCCGGGACAGGGGGGAATTTCGGCTATTACGAGCAGTACTTC
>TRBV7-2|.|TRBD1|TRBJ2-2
CASSLRTGGRTGELFF
TGTGCCAGCAGCCTCAGGACAGGGGGAAGGACCGGGGAGCTGTTTTTT
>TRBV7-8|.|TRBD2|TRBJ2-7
CASSLANVAGAEQYF
TGTGCCAGCAGCTTAGCGAACGTAGCGGGAGCCGAGCAGTACTTC
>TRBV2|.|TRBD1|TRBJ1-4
CASVSPGQLNEKLFF
TGTGCCAGCGTCTCTCCGGGACAGTTGAATGAAAAACTGTTTTTT
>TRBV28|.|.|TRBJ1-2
CASSSGTRNYGYTF
TGTGCCAGCAGTTCCGGGACACGAAACTATGGCTACACCTTC
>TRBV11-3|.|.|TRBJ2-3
CASSPQQEGTQYF
TGTGCCAGCAGCCCACAACAGGAAGGTACGCAGTATTTT
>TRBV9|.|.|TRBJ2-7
CASSPRTDYEQYF
TGTGCCAGCAGCCCCCGGACAGACTACGAGCAGTACTTC
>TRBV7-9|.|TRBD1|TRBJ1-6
CASSLYVGRTGLNSPLHF
TGTGCCAGCAGCTTATATGTTGGCCGGACAGGCCTTAATTCACCCCTCCACTTT
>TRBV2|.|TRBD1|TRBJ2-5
CASRPQTGRRETQYF
TGTGCCAGCAGACCCCAGACAGGGCGGAGGGAGACCCAGTACTTC
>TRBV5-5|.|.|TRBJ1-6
CASSLGTAANSPLHF
TGTGCCAGCAGCTTGGGGACAGCCGCTAATTCACCCCTCCACTTT
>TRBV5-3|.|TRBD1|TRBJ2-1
CARSLVGDRGHNEQFF
TGTGCCAGAAGCTTGGTAGGGGACAGGGGCCACAATGAGCAGTTCTTC
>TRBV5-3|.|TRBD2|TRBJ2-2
CARSFGGGDTGELFF
TGTGCCAGAAGCTTTGGCGGGGGGGACACCGGGGAGCTGTTTTTT
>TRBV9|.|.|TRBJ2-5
CASSFRDSRVGETQYF
TGTGCCAGCAGCTTCCGGGACTCTCGAGTTGGAGAGACCCAGTACTTC
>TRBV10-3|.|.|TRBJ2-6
CAISEYDSSGANVLTF
TGTGCCATCAGTGAATATGACAGCTCTGGGGCCAACGTCCTGACTTTC
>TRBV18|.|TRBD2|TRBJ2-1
CASSLGLAALGEQFF
TGTGCCAGCTCGCTGGGACTAGCGGCTCTTGGTGAGCAGTTCTTC
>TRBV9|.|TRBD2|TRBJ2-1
CASSVGLAGELYNEQFF
TGTGCCAGCAGCGTTGGACTAGCGGGAGAGCTGTACAATGAGCAGTTCTTC
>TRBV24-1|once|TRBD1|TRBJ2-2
CATSDLYGTGNTGELFF
TGTGCCACCAGTGATTTGTATGGGACAGGGAACACCGGGGAGCTGTTTTTT
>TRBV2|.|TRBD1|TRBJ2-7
CASSEGGTGIYEQYF
TGTGCCAGCAGTGAAGGTGGGACAGGGATCTACGAGCAGTACTTC
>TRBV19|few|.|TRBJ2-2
CASNKNTGELFF
TGTGCCAGTAACAAGAACACCGGGGAGCTGTTTTTT
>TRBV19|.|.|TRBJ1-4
CASSTSPGEKLFF
TGTGCCAGTAGCACGTCCCCGGGGGAAAAACTGTTTTTT
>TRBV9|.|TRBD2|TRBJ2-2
CASSVRLAGTGELFF
TGTGCCAGCAGCGTAAGACTAGCAGGCACCGGGGAGCTGTTTTTT
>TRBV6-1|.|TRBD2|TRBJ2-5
CASSEGLAEQETQYF
TGTGCCAGCAGTGAAGGACTAGCTGAACAAGAGACCCAGTACTTC
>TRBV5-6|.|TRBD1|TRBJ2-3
CASSLGTGTDTQYF
TGTGCCAGCAGCCTTGGGACAGGGACAGATACGCAGTATTTT
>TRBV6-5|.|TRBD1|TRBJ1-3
CASRLDRENTIYF
TGTGCCAGCAGGCTGGACAGGGAGAACACCATATATTTT
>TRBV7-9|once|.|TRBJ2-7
CASSINEQYF
TGTGCCAGCAGCATAAACGAGCAGTACTTC
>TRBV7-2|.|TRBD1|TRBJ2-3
CASSLRPRDRVADTQYF
TGTGCCAGCAGCTTAAGGCCCCGGGACAGGGTGGCAGATACGCAGTATTTT
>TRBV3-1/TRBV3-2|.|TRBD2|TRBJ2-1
CASSQRGSSYNEQFF
TGTGCCAGCAGCCAACGCGGGAGCTCCTACAATGAGCAGTTCTTC
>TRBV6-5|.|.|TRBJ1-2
CASSYRGKGIYGYTF
TGTGCCAGCAGTTACAGAGGGAAAGGGATCTATGGCTACACCTTC
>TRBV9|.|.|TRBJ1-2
CASSVVPTAGGYTF
TGTGCCAGCAGCGTAGTCCCGACAGCGGGTGGCTACACCTTC
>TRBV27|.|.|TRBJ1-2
CASRDPGVGGYTF
TGTGCCAGCAGGGACCCAGGGGTAGGCGGCTACACCTTC
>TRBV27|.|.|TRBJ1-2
CASHPGSGGYTF
TGTGCCAGCCACCCGGGGTCAGGAGGCTACACCTTC
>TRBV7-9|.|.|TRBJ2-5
CASSLGTEKETQYF
TGTGCCAGCAGCTTAGGGACAGAGAAAGAGACCCAGTACTTC
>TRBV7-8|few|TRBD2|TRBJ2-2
CASSFPSGGANTGELFF
TGTGCCAGCAGCTTCCCTAGCGGGGGGGCGAACACCGGGGAGCTGTTTTTT
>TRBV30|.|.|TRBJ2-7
CAWSADSYEQYF
TGTGCCTGGAGTGCAGATTCCTACGAGCAGTACTTC
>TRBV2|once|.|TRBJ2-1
CASSERAGEQFF
TGTGCCAGCAGTGAAAGGGCAGGGGAGCAGTTCTTC
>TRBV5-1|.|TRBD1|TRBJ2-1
CASSLSPGTGINEQFF
TGCGCCAGCAGCTTAAGCCCCGGGACAGGGATTAATGAGCAGTTCTTC
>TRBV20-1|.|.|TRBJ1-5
CSASDYGKYQPQHF
TGCAGTGCTAGTGATTATGGCAAATATCAGCCCCAGCATTTT
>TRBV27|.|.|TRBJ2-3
CASSTTGSITDTQYF
TGTGCCAGCAGTACGACGGGGTCGATCACAGATACGCAGTATTTT
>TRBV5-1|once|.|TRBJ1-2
CASSLEEGARNGYTF
TGCGCCAGCAGCTTGGAAGAAGGGGCGCGGAATGGCTACACCTTC
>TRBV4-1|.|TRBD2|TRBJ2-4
CASSHPGGRNIQYF
TGCGCCAGCAGCCACCCGGGCGGGAGAAACATTCAGTACTTC
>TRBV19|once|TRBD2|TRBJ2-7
CASSILAGEQYF
TGTGCCAGTAGTATATTAGCGGGAGAGCAGTACTTC